This T cell receptor (beta chain) came from a study of blood T cell repertoires in COVID-19. At the level of the study: The origin of the acute and convalescent COVID-19 samples was the United States, Italy and Spain. Sources were T cells, B-cell-depleted T cells, or PBMCs; the material itself was cDNA or gDNA.

Authors' methods: Quantification of nucleated cells was approximated via reference gene primer amplification. TCRdb's copy holds only in-frame clones and misses some; the assay was immunoSEQ multiplex PCR. The V and J calls and clone size were taken over from that table, and D and trimming were inferred from the DNA. The sample shows 70,000 or so clones, 70% to 80% of them seen only once. The germline CDR1 and CDR2 sequences are SGHRS and YFSETQ. V gave up 4 bases and J gave up 2 bases, with 10 bases separating them. The CDR3 consists of 13 residues. The receptor was derived from a human donor in a cohort sampled during active COVID-19. V and J are TRBV5-1 and TRBJ2-7; maybe TRBD1 (5 bases). What was sequenced was peripheral blood. The CDR3 reads CASSLAGTYEQYF. CDR3 sequence (DNA): TGCGCCAGCAGCCTGGCAGGGACCTACGAGCAGTACTTC.